This record covers a single T cell receptor (beta chain). The record originates from a study of blood T cell repertoires in COVID-19. V was clipped by 0 bases and J by 9 bases, with 12 bases between them. The germline gives CDR1 LNHNV, CDR2 YYDKDF (reference sequence). The CDR3 consists of 14 residues. Profiling relied on immunoSEQ multiplex PCR, and the TCRdb table lists in-frame clones only, not all of them. In the table there are fewer than 25,000 clones, around 87% of which are singletons. The clonotype comes from a human donor with active COVID-19. The donor label of this sample is uncertain. The source material was peripheral blood. The gene calls are TRBV15 and TRBJ2-1; possible D gene TRBD2, 6 bases. The CDR3 DNA reads TGTGCCACCAGCAGAGAAGCGGGTTTCATTGAGCAGTTCTTC. Amino acids: CATSREAGFIEQFF.